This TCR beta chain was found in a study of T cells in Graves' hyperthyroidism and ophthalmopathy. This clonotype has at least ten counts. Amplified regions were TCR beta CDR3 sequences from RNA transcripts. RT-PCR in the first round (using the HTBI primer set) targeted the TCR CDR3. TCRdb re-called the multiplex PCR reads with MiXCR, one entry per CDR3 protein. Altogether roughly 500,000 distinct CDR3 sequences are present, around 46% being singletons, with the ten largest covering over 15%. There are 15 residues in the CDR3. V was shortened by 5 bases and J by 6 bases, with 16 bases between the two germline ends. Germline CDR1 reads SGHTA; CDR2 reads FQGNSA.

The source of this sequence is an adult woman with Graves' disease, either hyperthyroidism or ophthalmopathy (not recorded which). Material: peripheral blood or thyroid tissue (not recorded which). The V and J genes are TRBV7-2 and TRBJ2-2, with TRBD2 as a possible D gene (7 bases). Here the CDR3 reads CASSLVGGRAGELFF. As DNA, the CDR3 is TGTGCCAGCAGCCTCGTCGGGGGGCGGGCCGGGGAGCTGTTTTTT.